Listed below are T cell receptor beta chains from one sample, sequenced in a study of T cell responses to AZD1222 COVID-19 vaccine. Assay used: immunoSEQ multiplex PCR; TCRdb lists only in-frame clones, some missing. This repertoire shows roughly 150,000 clones, around four fifths found once; its top ten account for roughly 4.3%. The sample consisted of peripheral blood, taken on day 0 of AZD1222 vaccination. The receptors come from an adult in good health. CDR3s include the opening cysteine and the closing phenylalanine or tryptophan. A D gene is named only where the DNA matches it firmly. Some rows mark clone size as missing; the rest say once, few, many or name a class of expanded clone.

D	size	J	V	DNA	CDR3
NA	NA	TRBJ2-7	TRBV21-1	TGTGCCAGCAGCAAAGGGGACAGGGACGGCTACGAGCAGTACTTC	CASSKGDRDGYEQYF
NA	once	TRBJ2-5	TRBV9	TGTGCCAGCAGCTTGGGGACATTAGAGACCCAGTACTTC	CASSLGTLETQYF
TRBD1	NA	TRBJ1-2	TRBV7-3	TGTGCCAGCAGCCTCCAAGGGACAGGGGTTGGCTACACCTTC	CASSLQGTGVGYTF
TRBD1	NA	TRBJ1-6	TRBV5-4	TGTGCCAGCAGCACGCCGGGACAGAAGAATTCACCCCTCCACTTT	CASSTPGQKNSPLHF
TRBD1	NA	TRBJ1-2	TRBV12-5	TGTGCTAGTGGCCGGGACAGAAACTATGGCTACACCTTC	CASGRDRNYGYTF
TRBD1	NA	TRBJ1-6	TRBV3-1/TRBV3-2	TGTGCCAGCAGCGCCAGACAGGGTGCGGGTTCACCCCTCCACTTT	CASSARQGAGSPLHF
TRBD2	NA	TRBJ2-5	TRBV15	TGTGCCACCAGCCCCCGGGGGGGCAGCCAAGAGACCCAGTACTTC	CATSPRGGSQETQYF
NA	NA	TRBJ1-1	TRBV5-1	TGCGCCAGCAGCATGAACCAGGGCGGAGGGACTGAAGCTTTCTTT	CASSMNQGGGTEAFF
NA	NA	TRBJ1-5	TRBV28	TGTGCCAGCAGTTTATGGAGGGGCGATCAGCCCCAGCATTTT	CASSLWRGDQPQHF
TRBD1	NA	TRBJ1-1	TRBV5-4	TGTGCCAGCAGCACCTGGACAGGGGACGTTGAAGCTTTCTTT	CASSTWTGDVEAFF
NA	NA	TRBJ1-6	TRBV5-1	TGCGCCAGCAGCTTGGAGGTCCAACCCTATAATTCACCCCTCCACTTT	CASSLEVQPYNSPLHF
NA	NA	TRBJ1-1	TRBV5-8	TGTGCCAGCAGCCCTCCGCGGGGGTGGGACACTGAAGCTTTCTTT	CASSPPRGWDTEAFF
NA	NA	TRBJ1-2	TRBV5-1	TGCGCCAGCAGCCCAGGGGTACGGGGCTACACCTTC	CASSPGVRGYTF
NA	NA	TRBJ1-1	TRBV12-3/TRBV12-4	TGTGCCAGCAGCCTGACTCCGTCCGAAGCTTTCTTT	CASSLTPSEAFF
NA	NA	TRBJ1-3	TRBV6-1	TGTGCCAGCAGTGCGATCAGGGAATTCGCTGGAAACACCATATATTTT	CASSAIREFAGNTIYF
NA	once	TRBJ2-5	TRBV7-3	TGTGCCAGCAGCTTAGGTTACCAAGAGACCCAGTACTTC	CASSLGYQETQYF
NA	few	TRBJ1-4	TRBV2	TGTGCCAGCAGGCCAGACCGGGGGCGGCTGTTTTTT	CASRPDRGRLFF
TRBD1	NA	TRBJ2-1	TRBV7-9	TGTGCCAGCAGCCCGGGACAGGGGGCGGACAATGAGCAGTTCTTC	CASSPGQGADNEQFF
TRBD1	NA	TRBJ1-2	TRBV5-1	TGCGCCAGCAGCCCAGGACAGGGGGCAGCATCCCGCTACACCTTC	CASSPGQGAASRYTF
NA	NA	TRBJ2-7	TRBV9	TGTGCCAGCAGCGTAGGTTGGGAATCCTACGAGCAGTACTTC	CASSVGWESYEQYF
NA	NA	TRBJ1-6	TRBV3-1/TRBV3-2	TGTGCCAGCAGCCAAGGATGGAATTCACCCCTCCACTTT	CASSQGWNSPLHF
NA	NA	TRBJ1-4	TRBV5-1	TGCGCCAGCAGCTCGGGTACTAATGAAAAACTGTTTTTT	CASSSGTNEKLFF
NA	NA	TRBJ1-4	TRBV18	TGTGCCAGCTCACCACGAGCGGGGGAAAAACTGTTTTTT	CASSPRAGEKLFF
TRBD1	once	TRBJ2-3	TRBV2	TGTGCCAGCAGTGAAACAGGGGAAACAGATACGCAGTATTTT	CASSETGETDTQYF
NA	few	TRBJ1-2	TRBV30	TGTGCCTGGGGGGCCGGGAACTATGGCTACACCTTC	CAWGAGNYGYTF
NA	NA	TRBJ1-6	TRBV5-6	TGTGCCAGCAGCAACCAACCAAGGTCCTATAATTCACCCCTCCACTTT	CASSNQPRSYNSPLHF
NA	NA	TRBJ1-1	TRBV5-4	TGTGCCAGCAGCTTGGGAGGGGACATAACTGAAGCTTTCTTT	CASSLGGDITEAFF
NA	NA	TRBJ1-5	TRBV2	TGTGCCAGCAGTGAAGAGAGCAATCAGCCCCAGCATTTT	CASSEESNQPQHF
NA	NA	TRBJ2-5	TRBV6-5	TGTGCCAGCAACCAGGAGGGACGGGAGACCCAGTACTTC	CASNQEGRETQYF
NA	NA	TRBJ1-2	TRBV28	TGTGCCAGCAGTTCTGGGGCCTCCTTTTACACCTTC	CASSSGASFYTF
NA	NA	TRBJ1-5	TRBV12-3/TRBV12-4	TGTGCCAGCAAGGGTAGCAATCAGCCCCAGCATTTT	CASKGSNQPQHF
TRBD1	NA	TRBJ1-3	TRBV10-2	TGCGCCAGCAGTGCACAGGGGGGAAACACCATATATTTT	CASSAQGGNTIYF
TRBD1	NA	TRBJ1-1	TRBV5-6	TGTGCCAGCAGCCCTACCGCCTTTGGACAGGGGCGAGAGACTGAAGCTTTCTTT	CASSPTAFGQGRETEAFF
TRBD1	NA	TRBJ1-3	TRBV2	TGTGCCAGCAGTCCCGGGACAGGGGTTCGGAACACCATATATTTT	CASSPGTGVRNTIYF
TRBD1	NA	TRBJ1-3	TRBV7-9	TGTGCCAGCAGCACTAATATCAGGGGGCACGGAAACACCATATATTTT	CASSTNIRGHGNTIYF
NA	once	TRBJ1-1	TRBV21-1	TGTGCCAGCAGCAAATCCCGAGGGAGTTCGGGCACTGAAGCTTTCTTT	CASSKSRGSSGTEAFF
NA	NA	TRBJ1-4	TRBV6-7	TGTGCCAGCACCCTCGAAAAACTGTTTTTT	CASTLEKLFF
NA	NA	TRBJ2-1	TRBV9	TGTGCCAGCAGCTCCGAGGACGGACCCCACAATGAGCAGTTCTTC	CASSSEDGPHNEQFF
NA	NA	TRBJ1-1	TRBV28	TGTGCCAGCCTTAAGAGGCCAGACACTGAAGCTTTCTTT	CASLKRPDTEAFF
TRBD1	NA	TRBJ2-5	TRBV7-9	TGTGCCAGCAGCTTGACAGGGGGTGGGGAGACCCAGTACTTC	CASSLTGGGETQYF
NA	NA	TRBJ2-1	TRBV19	TGTGCCAGTAGTATCGATTATAGCTCCTACAATGAGCAGTTCTTC	CASSIDYSSYNEQFF
TRBD2	NA	TRBJ2-7	TRBV19	TGTGCCAGTAGCCCCCTGAGAGTAGCGGGGGACAACTCCTACGAGCAGTACTTC	CASSPLRVAGDNSYEQYF
NA	NA	TRBJ2-2	TRBV18	TGTGCCAGCTCACCACGTCCGGGGAAGAACACCGGGGAGCTGTTTTTT	CASSPRPGKNTGELFF
NA	NA	TRBJ1-6	TRBV3-1/TRBV3-2	TGTGCCAGCAGTCCAAACAGGAATTCACCCCTCCACTTT	CASSPNRNSPLHF
NA	NA	TRBJ2-5	TRBV14	TGTGCCAGCAGCCAGTACCTAGAGACCCAGTACTTC	CASSQYLETQYF
NA	NA	TRBJ1-5	TRBV29-1	TGCAGCGTTGCGGTAGGGGACGACCAGCCCCAGCATTTT	CSVAVGDDQPQHF
TRBD2	NA	TRBJ2-2	TRBV2	TGTGCCAGCATGGAGCGGGGGGCGGTCACCGGGGAGCTGTTTTTT	CASMERGAVTGELFF
TRBD1	NA	TRBJ1-2	TRBV5-1	TGCGCCAGCAGCTTGGAGGGACAGGGCGTCTACACCTTC	CASSLEGQGVYTF
TRBD1	NA	TRBJ1-1	TRBV13	TGTGCCAGCAGCTTTTTTGGGGGGACAGGGGAGACTGAAGCTTTCTTT	CASSFFGGTGETEAFF
TRBD1	NA	TRBJ1-2	TRBV7-2	TGTGCCAGCAGCCCCGGGACAGAGAACTATGGCTACACCTTC	CASSPGTENYGYTF
TRBD1	few	TRBJ1-6	TRBV5-1	TGCGCCAGCAGCTTGTCGGGACAGGGTGATTCACCCCTCCACTTT	CASSLSGQGDSPLHF
TRBD1	NA	TRBJ2-1	TRBV27	TGTGCCAGCAGGAGACAGGGCGAGGACTACAATGAGCAGTTCTTC	CASRRQGEDYNEQFF
NA	NA	TRBJ2-6	TRBV7-6	TGTGCCAGCAGCTTTTTACAGGGATCTGGGGCCAACGTCCTGACTTTC	CASSFLQGSGANVLTF